The T cell receptor (beta chain) described here comes from a study of shared T cell receptors in the human thymus. Using immunoSEQ multiplex PCR, the repertoire was profiled, and TCRdb retains in-frame clones only, with some absent. Of some 700,000 clones in the sample, around 87% were seen once. V lost 0 bases and J lost 5; bases outside the gene matches: 8. CDR1 and CDR2 (germline): LGHNA, YSLEER. The CDR3 has 17 residues. These data were also filed under a second study, of human thymus T cells. From that paper: Immunologically healthy infants in Finland undergoing congenital heart defect surgery were the donors. Resections were taken during corrective heart surgery, and the thymus tissue came from these. Thymic as well as blood repertoires seemed to favor certain V and J genes unevenly. What related research reported was that thymic repertoires overlapped highly among unrelated individuals.

The TCR originated in a boy under three years old with a congenital heart defect. The specimen was thymocytes. This rearrangement joins TRBV4-3 to TRBJ2-1, with 9 nucleotides matching TRBD2. The CDR3, as DNA: TGCGCCAGCAGCCAAGATCGGGGACTAGCCCACCACAATGAGCAGTTCTTC. It encodes CASSQDRGLAHHNEQFF.